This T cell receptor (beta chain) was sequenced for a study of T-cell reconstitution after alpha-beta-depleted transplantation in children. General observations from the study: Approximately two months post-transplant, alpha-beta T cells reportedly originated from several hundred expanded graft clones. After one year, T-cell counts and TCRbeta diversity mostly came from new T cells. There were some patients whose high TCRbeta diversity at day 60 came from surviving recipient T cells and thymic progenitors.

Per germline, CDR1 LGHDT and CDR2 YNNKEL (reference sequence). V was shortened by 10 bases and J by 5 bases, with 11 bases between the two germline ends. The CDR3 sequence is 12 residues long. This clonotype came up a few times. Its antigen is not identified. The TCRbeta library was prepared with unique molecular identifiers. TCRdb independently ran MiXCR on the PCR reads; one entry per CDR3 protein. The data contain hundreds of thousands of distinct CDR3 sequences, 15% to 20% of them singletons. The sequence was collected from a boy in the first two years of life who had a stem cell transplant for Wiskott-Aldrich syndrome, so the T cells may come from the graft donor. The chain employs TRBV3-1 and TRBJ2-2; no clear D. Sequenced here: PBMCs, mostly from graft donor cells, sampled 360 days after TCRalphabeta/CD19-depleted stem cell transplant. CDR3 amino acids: CATPGMTGELFF. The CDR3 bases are TGTGCCACCCCAGGAATGACCGGGGAGCTGTTTTTT.